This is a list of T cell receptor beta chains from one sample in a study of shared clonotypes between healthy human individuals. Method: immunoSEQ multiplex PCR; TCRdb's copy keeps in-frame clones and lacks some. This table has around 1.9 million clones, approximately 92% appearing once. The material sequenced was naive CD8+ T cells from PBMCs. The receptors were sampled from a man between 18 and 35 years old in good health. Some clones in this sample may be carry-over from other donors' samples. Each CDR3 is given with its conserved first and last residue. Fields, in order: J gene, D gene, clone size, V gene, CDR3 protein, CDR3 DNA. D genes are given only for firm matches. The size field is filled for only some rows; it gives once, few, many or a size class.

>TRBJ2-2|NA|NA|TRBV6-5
CASKYSTGELFF
TGTGCCAGCAAGTACTCAACCGGGGAGCTGTTTTTT
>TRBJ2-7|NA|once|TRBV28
CASSLTGNYEQYF
TGTGCCAGCAGTCTTACAGGAAACTACGAGCAGTACTTC
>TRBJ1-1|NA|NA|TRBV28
CASSLARGITEAFF
TGTGCCAGCAGTTTAGCCAGGGGTATAACTGAAGCTTTCTTT
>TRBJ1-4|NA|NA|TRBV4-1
CASSQDRGSGEKLFF
TGCGCCAGCAGCCAAGATCGAGGGAGTGGCGAAAAACTGTTTTTT
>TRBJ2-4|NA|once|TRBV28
CASSFPPGQTAKNIQYF
TGTGCCAGCAGTTTTCCTCCGGGACAAACAGCCAAAAACATTCAGTACTTC
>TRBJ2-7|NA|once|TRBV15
CATSRDTMARAYEQYF
TGTGCCACCAGCAGAGATACAATGGCGAGGGCCTACGAGCAGTACTTC
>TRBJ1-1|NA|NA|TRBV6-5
CATARDMVITEAFF
TGTGCCACCGCCAGGGACATGGTAATCACTGAAGCTTTCTTT
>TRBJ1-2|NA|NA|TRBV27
CASSLLQFRRNGYTF
TGTGCCAGCAGTTTACTGCAGTTCCGAAGGAATGGCTACACCTTC
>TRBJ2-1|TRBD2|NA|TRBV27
CASSSTGTSGVDEQFF
TGTGCCAGCAGTTCCACCGGGACTAGCGGGGTCGATGAGCAGTTCTTC
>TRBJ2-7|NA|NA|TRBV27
CASSFAGPAYEQYF
TGTGCCAGCAGTTTTGCGGGACCCGCCTACGAGCAGTACTTC
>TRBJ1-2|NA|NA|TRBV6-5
CASSEGNYGYTF
TGTGCCAGCAGCGAGGGCAACTATGGCTACACCTTC
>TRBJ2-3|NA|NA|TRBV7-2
CASSLSPGTPDTQYF
TGTGCCAGCAGCCTCTCTCCGGGGACGCCCGATACGCAGTATTTT
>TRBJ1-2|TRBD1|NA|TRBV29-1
CSVEQTPGQGAKVSNYGYTF
TGCAGCGTTGAGCAGACCCCGGGACAGGGGGCGAAGGTGTCGAACTATGGCTACACCTTC
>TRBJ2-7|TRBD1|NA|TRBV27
CASSFKGQGVHEQYF
TGTGCCAGCAGTTTTAAGGGACAGGGGGTCCACGAGCAGTACTTC
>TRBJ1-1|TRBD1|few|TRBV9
CASSARGTANTEAFF
TGTGCCAGCAGCGCTCGGGGGACAGCAAACACTGAAGCTTTCTTT
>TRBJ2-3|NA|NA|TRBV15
CATSERASDTQYF
TGTGCCACCAGCGAGAGAGCGAGCGATACGCAGTATTTT
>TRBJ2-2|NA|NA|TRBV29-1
CSVEFDTGELFF
TGCAGCGTTGAGTTCGATACCGGGGAGCTGTTTTTT
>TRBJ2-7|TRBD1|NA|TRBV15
CATRAGTGLYEQYF
TGTGCCACGCGCGCCGGGACAGGGCTTTACGAGCAGTACTTC
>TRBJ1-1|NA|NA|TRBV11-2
CASAYLLGDTEAFF
TGTGCCAGCGCATACCTTTTAGGGGACACTGAAGCTTTCTTT
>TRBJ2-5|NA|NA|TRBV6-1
CASSIETQYF
TGTGCCAGCAGCATCGAGACCCAGTACTTC
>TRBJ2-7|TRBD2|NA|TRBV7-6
CASSLKTPALAGVYEQYF
TGTGCCAGCAGCCTTAAGACTCCTGCACTAGCGGGAGTCTACGAGCAGTACTTC
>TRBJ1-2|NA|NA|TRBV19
CASSIVPLANSGYTF
TGTGCCAGTAGTATCGTCCCCCTGGCCAATTCTGGCTACACCTTC
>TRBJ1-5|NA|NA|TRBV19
CASTEDRNQPQHF
TGTGCCAGTACCGAGGACCGGAATCAGCCCCAGCATTTT
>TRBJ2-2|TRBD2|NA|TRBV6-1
CASTERLAAAGELFF
TGTGCCAGCACCGAGAGACTAGCGGCGGCCGGGGAGCTGTTTTTT
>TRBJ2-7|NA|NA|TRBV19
CASSIEAAGVHEQYF
TGTGCCAGTAGTATAGAGGCGGCAGGGGTCCACGAGCAGTACTTC
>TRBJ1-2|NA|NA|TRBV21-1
CASWNRENGYTF
TGTGCCAGCTGGAACAGGGAGAATGGCTACACCTTC
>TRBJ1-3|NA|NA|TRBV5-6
CASSLWGAGNTIYF
TGTGCCAGCAGCTTGTGGGGGGCTGGAAACACCATATATTTT
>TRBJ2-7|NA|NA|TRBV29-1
CSVYRGGLYEQYF
TGCAGCGTCTACAGGGGGGGCCTCTACGAGCAGTACTTC
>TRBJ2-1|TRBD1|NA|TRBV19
CASSLGTGGYNEQFF
TGTGCCAGTAGTTTAGGGACAGGGGGCTACAATGAGCAGTTCTTC
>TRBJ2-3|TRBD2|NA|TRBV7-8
CASSSTAGEGADTQYF
TGTGCCAGCAGCTCAACGGCGGGGGAGGGCGCAGATACGCAGTATTTT
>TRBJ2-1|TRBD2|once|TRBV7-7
CASSLVLAGANEQFF
TGTGCCAGCAGCTTAGTGTTAGCGGGAGCCAATGAGCAGTTCTTC
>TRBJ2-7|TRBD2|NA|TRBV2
CASSEPRLAGTYEQYF
TGTGCCAGCAGTGAGCCTAGACTAGCGGGTACCTACGAGCAGTACTTC
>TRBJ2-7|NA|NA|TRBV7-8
CASSVSYEQYF
TGTGCCAGCAGCGTTTCCTACGAGCAGTACTTC
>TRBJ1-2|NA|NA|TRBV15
CATSRDLDTVNYGYTF
TGTGCCACCAGCAGAGATTTAGATACGGTTAACTATGGCTACACCTTC
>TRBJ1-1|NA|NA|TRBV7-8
CASSEGGTEAFF
TGTGCCAGCAGCGAAGGGGGAACTGAAGCTTTCTTT
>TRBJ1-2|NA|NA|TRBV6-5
CASSYSNTDYTF
TGTGCCAGCAGTTACTCGAATACCGACTACACCTTC
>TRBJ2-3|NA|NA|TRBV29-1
CSVGPFRITSTDTQYF
TGCAGCGTTGGTCCCTTCAGAATAACTAGCACAGATACGCAGTATTTT
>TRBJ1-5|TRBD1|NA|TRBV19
CASSAGTEVNQPQHF
TGTGCCAGTAGCGCCGGGACAGAGGTCAATCAGCCCCAGCATTTT
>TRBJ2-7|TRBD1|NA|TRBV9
CASSPIRDSPYEQYF
TGTGCCAGCAGCCCCATCCGGGACAGCCCCTACGAGCAGTACTTC
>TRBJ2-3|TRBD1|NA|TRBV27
CASSLGRGHTDTQYF
TGTGCCAGCAGTTTAGGCAGGGGGCACACAGATACGCAGTATTTT
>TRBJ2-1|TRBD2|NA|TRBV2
CASSVGTSGNEQFF
TGTGCCAGCAGTGTTGGGACTAGCGGAAATGAGCAGTTCTTC
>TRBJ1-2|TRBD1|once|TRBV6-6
CASRDRGYGYTF
TGTGCCAGCAGGGACAGGGGGTATGGCTACACCTTC
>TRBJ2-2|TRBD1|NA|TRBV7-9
CASSSPGTGTTGELFF
TGTGCCAGCAGCTCCCCCGGGACAGGGACCACCGGGGAGCTGTTTTTT
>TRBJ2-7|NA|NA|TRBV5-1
CASSPDTAYEQYF
TGCGCCAGCAGCCCGGACACCGCCTACGAGCAGTACTTC